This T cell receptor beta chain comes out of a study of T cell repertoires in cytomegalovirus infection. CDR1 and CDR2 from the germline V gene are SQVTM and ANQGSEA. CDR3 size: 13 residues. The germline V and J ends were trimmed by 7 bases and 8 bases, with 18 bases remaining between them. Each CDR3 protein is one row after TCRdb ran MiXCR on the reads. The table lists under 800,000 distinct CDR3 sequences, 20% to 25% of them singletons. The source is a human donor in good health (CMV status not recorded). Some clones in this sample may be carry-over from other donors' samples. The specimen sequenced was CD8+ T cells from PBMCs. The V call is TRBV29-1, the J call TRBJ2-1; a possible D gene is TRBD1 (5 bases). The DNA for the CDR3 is TGCAGCGGGCAGGGCGCGGCTAGTTATGAGCAGTTCTTC. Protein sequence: CSGQGAASYEQFF.